This T cell receptor beta chain was sequenced during a study of T cell changes during pregnancy in multiple sclerosis. This clone is categorized as medium-sized. The assay was immunoSEQ multiplex PCR, and TCRdb's table has in-frame clones only and misses some. Among about 20,000 clones listed, 85% to 90% were seen once. Trimming pared 4 bases from V and 8 bases from J, leaving 13 bases between. The V gene's germline CDR1 is SGHRS and CDR2 YFSETQ. This CDR3 region has 14 residues. The sequence derives from a female donor in good health, enrolled as a control in a pregnancy study. The sample in question was CD8+ T cells from peripheral blood mononuclear cells, obtained in the third trimester of pregnancy. The rearrangement uses TRBV5-1 and TRBJ1-6; possible D gene TRBD1, 5 bases. For the CDR3, the DNA is TGCGCCAGCAGCAACGGGACTGCTTATTCACCCCTCCACTTT. Translating gives CASSNGTAYSPLHF. Looking up the rest from reference TRBV5-1 and TRBJ1-6 gives the full variable domain: KAGVTQTPRYLIKTRGQQVTLSCSPISGHRSVSWYQQTPGQGLQFLFEYFSETQRNKGNFPGRFSGRQFSNSRSEMNVSTLELGDSALYLCASSNGTAYSPLHFGNGTRLTVT.